This T cell receptor beta chain was profiled in a study of blood T cell repertoires in COVID-19. Study background: COVID-19 samples from acute and convalescent phases originated in the United States, Italy and Spain. PBMCs, B-cell-depleted T cells, or T cells were the source of the cDNA or gDNA that made up the material.

Original processing notes: The authors estimated nucleated cell counts from reference gene primer amplification. TCRdb keeps only in-frame clones here, not all; method: immunoSEQ multiplex PCR. The V and J calls and clone size are taken from that table; D and trimming were inferred from the DNA. The sample has around 120,000 clones, about 77% seen once. From germline, CDR1 is LNHNV and CDR2 YYDKDF (reference sequence). The V gene lost 0 bases and the J gene lost 5 bases, with 8 bases spanning the gap. This CDR3 spans 14 amino acids. This clonotype was sampled from a human donor in a cohort sampled during active COVID-19. This chain uses TRBV15 with TRBJ2-1; a weak D match, TRBD1 (6 bases). Sample: peripheral blood. The DNA of the CDR3 is TGTGCCACCAGCAGAGACGCAGGGGACAATGAGCAGTTCTTC. Translating it yields CATSRDAGDNEQFF.